This T cell receptor (beta chain) came from a study of human T cells and chemical hapten exposure. Looking at the study overall: Among samples, TCR yields varied mainly because of small differences in pooled library volume. Study conclusions and caveats: With DPC sensitization, TCRs exceeding 1 in 1000 frequency showed no change. As patch test score rose, PT1 expanded TCR counts tended to rise as well.

V was clipped by 4 bases and J by 5 bases, with 11 bases between them. This CDR3 has 14 residues. CDR1 is SGHVS, CDR2 FNYEAQ, per germline. TCRdb reprocessed the RACE reads with MiXCR, giving one entry per CDR3 protein. The data contain some 89,000 distinct CDR3 sequences, around 25% of them singletons. Concerning this clonotype: What it recognizes is unknown.

Time point of the sample: patch test 3, about 24 weeks after DPC sensitization. The treatment here: therapeutic diphenylcyclopropenone sensitization with weekly scalp DPC. The study drew its donors from alopecia patients who were 18 to 70 years old and suitable for DPC. The TCR sequence derives from a man aged 35-49 years with alopecia areata. Some clones in this sample may be carry-over from other donors' samples. This specimen consisted of whole blood, obtained in connection with sensitization to the hapten diphenylcyclopropenone (DPC). This chain connects TRBV7-6 to TRBJ1-4, with D possibly TRBD1 on 5 matching bases. The CDR3 bases are TGTGCCAGCAGCTGGGGGAGCTTAAATGAAAAACTGTTTTTT. This encodes CASSWGSLNEKLFF.